This TCR beta chain was identified during a study of tumor-infiltrating lymphocytes in primary liver carcinoma. Study background: Both sexes were represented among patients, who were 30 to 69 years old. Whole-study findings and limits: Significantly larger top-250-clone fractions were found in tumors than in blood (p = 0.039).

A note on this clonotype: The antigen remains undetermined. An end of the junction differs from the germline gene, which may be a read error.

Investigators took RNA and DNA out together from roughly 21-30 mg of unsorted bulk tissue. Patients in the cohort were treatment-naive and living with chronic HBV infection. All tumor specimens exceeded 75% viable tumor cells. A constant-region primer served to make TCR beta cDNA from around 500 ng total RNA. Slightly modified ARM-PCR, run as three nested multiplex PCR rounds, produced the TCR beta libraries. The study ran its first two PCR rounds for roughly 10 cycles each, using TRBV1-TRBV30 forward primers and a C-beta reverse primer. TCRdb called the multiplex PCR reads again in MiXCR, with one record for every CDR3 protein. The table includes about 70,000 distinct CDR3 sequences, 60% to 75% detected once. The length of the CDR3 is 14 residues. Per the germline V gene, CDR1 is MNHNS and CDR2 is SASEGT.

The sample was liver tumor tissue from sampling region 4. The subset here: tumor region T4, right-lateral pole. The chain recombines TRBV6-1 with TRBJ1-4; D might be TRBD1 (5 bases). The TCR comes from a man in his forties with primary liver carcinoma and hepatitis B virus infection. The CDR3 reads CANSGEGANEKLYF. The DNA for the CDR3 is TGTGCCAACAGTGGGGAAGGGGCGAATGAAAAACTGTATTTT.